This passage covers 30 T cell receptor beta chains from one sample sequenced in a study of cytomegalovirus exposure and HLA in healthy donors. Vbeta (60) and Jbeta (13) primers were used in the PCR. The repertoire was sequenced with immunoSEQ multiplex PCR; TCRdb's copy has only in-frame clones and lacks some. Seen here are about 160,000 clones, around three quarters observed once, and the top ten hold roughly 7.1%. Sample: PBMCs. These receptors were obtained from a middle-aged man in good health and CMV-seropositive.

The rearrangement joins TRBV14 to TRBJ1-4; 10 bases match TRBD1. The junction had 11 bases not matched to a gene; V was cut back by 4 bases and J by 6 bases. This CDR3 is 17 amino acids long. The germline gives CDR1 SGHDN, CDR2 FVKESK. CDR3 protein: CASSPFGTGAKDEKLFF. The CDR3 coding sequence is TGTGCCAGCAGCCCTTTTGGGACAGGGGCAAAGGATGAAAAACTGTTTTTT.

This rearrangement joins TRBV4-3 to TRBJ2-5; possible D gene TRBD2, 6 bases. Germline V gene sequence: CDR1 LGHNA, CDR2 YSLEER. V lost 3 bases, J lost 2 bases, and 13 bases lay in between. The CDR3 has 15 residues. Here the CDR3 DNA reads TGCGCCAGCAGCCAGGAAGGACTACTTCAAGAGACCCAGTACTTC. It translates to CASSQEGLLQETQYF.

The V and J genes are TRBV4-3 and TRBJ2-3; 7 bases line up with TRBD2. Germline lookup yields CDR1 LGHNA and CDR2 YSLEER. This CDR3 has 15 residues. J lost 0 bases, V lost 4 bases, and 4 bases had no gene match. The CDR3 reads CASSREGRSTDTQYF. The CDR3 DNA reads TGCGCCAGCAGCCGGGAGGGACGGAGCACAGATACGCAGTATTTT.

This clone occurred a few times. This chain links TRBV5-6 with TRBJ1-5; 8 bases map to TRBD1. The CDR3 is 16 residues long. V lost 3 bases, J lost 3 bases, and 8 bases stayed unmatched. Germline V lookup: CDR1 SGHDT, CDR2 YYEEEE. The CDR3: CASSSGTGDHNQPQHF. The CDR3 DNA reads as TGTGCCAGCAGCTCCGGGACAGGCGACCACAATCAGCCCCAGCATTTT.

The chain links TRBV6-1 to TRBJ1-1; 10 nucleotides line up with TRBD1. Looked up from germline, CDR1 is MNHNS and CDR2 is SASEGT. V trimming: 7 bases; J trimming: 3 bases; junction bases outside the gene matches: 5. The CDR3 has 14 amino acids. The CDR3 sequence: CASKTGTGDTEAFF. The CDR3 bases are TGTGCCAGCAAAACCGGGACAGGGGACACTGAAGCTTTCTTT.

The CDR3 reads CASSFQVNSNQPQHF. Written as DNA, the CDR3 is TGTGCCAGCAGCTTCCAGGTCAATAGCAATCAGCCCCAGCATTTT. The V gene is TRBV5-5, the J gene TRBJ1-5; D gene unclear. Looked up from germline, CDR1 is SGHKS and CDR2 is YYEKEE (reference sequence). The CDR3 spans 15 residues. Trimming left V 2 bases short and J 0 bases short, with 9 bases between.

This clone has a handful of counts. The rearrangement joins TRBV6-5 to TRBJ2-1; 7 bases match TRBD2. J gave up 5 bases and V 7 bases, and 5 bases lay outside the gene matches. Germline V CDR1 and CDR2: MNHEY, SVGAGI. The CDR3 covers 13 residues. The CDR3 sequence: CASTASGNNEQFF. In nucleotides, the CDR3 is TGTGCCAGCACCGCAAGCGGGAACAATGAGCAGTTCTTC.

This rearrangement joins TRBV27 to TRBJ1-1, with D possibly matching TRBD1 (5 bases). The CDR3 consists of 13 residues. The V gene's germline CDR1 is MNHEY and CDR2 SMNVEV (reference sequence). V lost 5 bases and J lost 5, with 12 bases in between. The CDR3 sequence is CASSLQGGTEAFF. Here the CDR3 DNA reads TGTGCCAGCAGTCTTCAGGGTGGGACTGAAGCTTTCTTT.

The rearrangement links TRBV6-5 to TRBJ1-1; 7 bases are a match to TRBD1. The CDR3 is 14 amino acids. V lost 6 bases, J lost 4 bases, and 8 bases stayed unmatched. Germline V CDR1 and CDR2: MNHEY, SVGAGI. This CDR3 reads CASSPTGFGTEAFF. The CDR3 nucleotides are TGTGCCAGCAGCCCGACAGGGTTCGGCACTGAAGCTTTCTTT.

Only a few counts were recorded for this clone. This sequence joins TRBV25-1 and TRBJ1-1; 7 bases fit TRBD1. The CDR3 length is 14 residues. Germline CDR1 and CDR2: MGHDK and SYGVNS. With V trimmed by 4 bases and J by 7 bases, 9 bases remained unmatched. The chain's CDR3 is CASSVDRVGGEAFF. In DNA, the CDR3 is TGTGCCAGCAGTGTTGACAGGGTTGGAGGTGAAGCTTTCTTT.

The chain links TRBV4-2 to TRBJ2-3, with a possible D match to TRBD2 (6 bases). Trimming cost V 2 bases and J 2 bases, with 17 bases left between them. CDR3 length equals 17 residues. Germline V CDR1 and CDR2: LGHNA, YNFKEQ. The CDR3 protein is CASSQLIGGVDTDTQYF. The DNA for the CDR3 is TGTGCCAGCAGCCAATTGATCGGGGGAGTAGACACAGATACGCAGTATTTT.

The chain recombines TRBV9 with TRBJ2-7, with 10 nucleotides matching TRBD1. The CDR3 is made up of 17 amino acids. Trimming cost V 0 bases and J 2 bases; bases outside gene matches: 8. Per the germline V gene, CDR1 is SGDLS and CDR2 is YYNGEE. The CDR3 DNA reads as TGTGCCAGCAGCGTAGCCTTTGGGACAGGGGACCCCTACGAGCAGTACTTC. Translating it yields CASSVAFGTGDPYEQYF.

This clone was seen a handful of times. The chain couples TRBV5-8 to TRBJ1-5; no firm D call. V was cut by 4 bases and J by 6 bases, with 14 bases left in between. CDR3 size: 14 residues. CDR1 SGHTS and CDR2 YDEGEE come from the germline V gene. The CDR3 protein is CASSPERAGQPQHF. DNA of the CDR3: TGTGCCAGCAGCCCCGAGAGGGCTGGTCAGCCCCAGCATTTT.

The rearrangement uses TRBV5-4 and TRBJ2-3, with TRBD2 as a possible D gene (7 bases). The CDR3 loop spans 17 amino acids. Trimming removed 1 base from V and 5 bases from J, with 20 bases in between. Germline V gives CDR1 SGHNT, CDR2 YYREEE (reference sequence). CDR3 DNA: TGTGCCAGCAGCTTGAGGGGGGGCCTCCTTGGGGGAGATACGCAGTATTTT. This gives the protein CASSLRGGLLGGDTQYF.

To note about this clone: At one end, the junction sequence differs from germline, possibly due to a read error. The chain is built from TRBV4-3 and TRBJ1-1, with D uncertain. CDR1 and CDR2 (germline): LGHNA, YSLEER. The CDR3 totals 11 residues. The CDR3 spells CASSQGRWKVF. The CDR3 coding sequence is TGCGCCAGCAGCCAGGGCCGGTGGAAGGTCTTT.

Only a few counts were recorded for this clone. The chain joins TRBV7-2 to TRBJ2-2; a possible D gene is TRBD2 (5 bases). Germline V gene sequence: CDR1 SGHTA, CDR2 FQGNSA. With 1 base removed from V and 0 bases from J, the gap between germline ends came to 6 bases. The CDR3 length is 15 residues. CDR3 coding DNA: TGTGCCAGCAGCTTAGTAGCGCCGAACACCGGGGAGCTGTTTTTT. Translated, it gives CASSLVAPNTGELFF.

This chain links TRBV6-5 with TRBJ1-4; weak D call: TRBD1 (5 bases). The ends were cut back, 5 bases at V and 8 bases at J, with 18 bases in the middle. The CDR3 extends over 15 amino acids. In germline, CDR1 is MNHEY, CDR2 SVGAGI. The CDR3, as DNA: TGTGCCAGCAGTGTTCTTCAGGGAGGGCAGGAAAAACTGTTTTTT. Protein: CASSVLQGGQEKLFF.

The chain couples TRBV4-3 to TRBJ1-6; unclear D gene. The CDR3 consists of 12 residues. Between the trimmed V and J ends, which lost 4 bases and 14 bases, there was a span of 12 bases. CDR1 is LGHNA and CDR2 is YSLEER in the germline V gene. The CDR3 region is CASSRASGALHF. The CDR3 DNA follows: TGCGCCAGCAGCCGGGCCTCCGGGGCCCTCCACTTT.

This chain connects TRBV6-1 to TRBJ2-2, with 12 bases lining up with TRBD2. The CDR3 is made up of 19 amino acids. The V gene's germline CDR1 is MNHNS and CDR2 SASEGT. V trimming: 0 bases; J trimming: 5 bases; junction bases outside the gene matches: 10. CDR3: CASSEAGDLAGGRTGELFF. In nucleotides, the CDR3 is TGTGCCAGCAGTGAAGCAGGGGACCTAGCGGGGGGGCGTACCGGGGAGCTGTTTTTT.

This clone was detected a few times. J is TRBJ1-1 and V is TRBV6-5; D is unresolved. Germline V gene sequence: CDR1 MNHEY, CDR2 SVGAGI. V was cut by 5 bases and J by 0 bases, with 7 bases left in between. The CDR3 has 13 amino acids. The CDR3: CASSPYMNTEAFF. CDR3 nucleotide sequence: TGTGCCAGCAGTCCGTATATGAACACTGAAGCTTTCTTT.

The chain uses TRBV14 and TRBJ1-2; a weak D match, TRBD1 (5 bases). CDR1 SGHDN and CDR2 FVKESK come from the germline V gene. The V end was cut by 4 bases, the J end by 4 bases, with 16 bases between. The CDR3 extends over 15 amino acids. The CDR3 sequence is CASSPLGGGSYGYTF. The CDR3 nucleotides read TGTGCCAGCAGCCCCCTGGGGGGGGGAAGCTATGGCTACACCTTC.

In this sample, this clone turned up a few times. The J gene is TRBJ2-5, the V gene TRBV5-1, with D perhaps TRBD1 (6 bases). V was cut by 1 base and J by 5 bases, with 12 bases left in between. Germline CDR1 SGHRS, CDR2 YFSETQ. CDR3 size: 14 residues. CDR3 sequence reads: CASSLSRGEETQYF. CDR3 in DNA: TGCGCCAGCAGCTTGTCCAGGGGTGAGGAGACCCAGTACTTC.

The V gene is TRBV6-5, the J gene TRBJ1-1; D not resolved. Trimming took off 1 base at V and 0 bases at J, with 6 bases between the two ends. This CDR3 comprises 14 residues. Germline CDR1 is MNHEY and CDR2 is SVGAGI. The CDR3 DNA reads as TGTGCCAGCAGTTACTACACCATGAACACTGAAGCTTTCTTT. It is translated as CASSYYTMNTEAFF.

The chain carries TRBV11-2 and TRBJ2-7; 8 bases align to TRBD1. Germline V lookup: CDR1 SGHAT, CDR2 FQNNGV. CDR3 length equals 14 residues. V lost 1 base, J lost 4 bases, and 3 bases stayed unmatched. The CDR3 reads CASSLAGQAYEQYF. The CDR3 nucleotides are TGTGCCAGCAGCTTAGCGGGACAGGCTTACGAGCAGTACTTC.

The chain uses TRBV5-4 and TRBJ2-2, with D tentatively TRBD1 (5 bases). The CDR3 runs 15 residues. V was clipped by 4 bases and J by 0 bases, with 10 bases between them. Germline CDR1 SGHNT, CDR2 YYREEE (reference sequence). CDR3 nucleotides: TGTGCCAGCAGCCCGACAGCTACGAACACCGGGGAGCTGTTTTTT. It specifies CASSPTATNTGELFF.

This clone occurred a few times. The chain links TRBV10-2 to TRBJ1-1; maybe TRBD1 (6 bases). This CDR3 spans 14 amino acids. V dropped 6 bases and J dropped 5 bases, with 16 bases sitting between them. Germline lookup yields CDR1 WSHSY and CDR2 SAAADI. The DNA for the CDR3 is TGCGCCAGCAGGAGGGGGGGGCAGGGAACTGAAGCTTTCTTT. Amino acids: CASRRGGQGTEAFF.

The chain carries TRBV6-1 and TRBJ1-5; a weak D match, TRBD1 (6 bases). The CDR3 covers 15 residues. V was trimmed by 3 bases and J by 7 bases, leaving 16 bases between them. Germline lookup yields CDR1 MNHNS and CDR2 SASEGT. This chain's CDR3 is CASSEGAGVKQPQHF. CDR3 DNA: TGTGCCAGCAGTGAGGGGGCTGGGGTTAAGCAGCCCCAGCATTTT.

The chain joins TRBV6-1 to TRBJ1-1; perhaps TRBD1 as D (5 bases). Germline V lookup: CDR1 MNHNS, CDR2 SASEGT. The V and J ends lost 10 bases and 0 bases respectively, with 15 bases between them. CDR3 length: 14 residues. The CDR3 sequence: CATRSGVMNTEAFF. The CDR3, as DNA: TGTGCCACCCGTTCGGGGGTCATGAACACTGAAGCTTTCTTT.

The CDR3 sequence is CAISESPGRIATNEKLFF. CDR3 nucleotide sequence: TGTGCCATCAGTGAGTCGCCTGGCAGAATTGCAACTAATGAAAAACTGTTTTTT. The chain joins TRBV10-3 to TRBJ1-4, with D unresolved. V was shortened by 0 bases and J by 0 bases, with 14 bases between the two germline ends. CDR3 length: 18 amino acids. CDR1 and CDR2 (germline): ENHRY, SYGVKD.

The V gene is TRBV19, the J gene TRBJ2-1; 12 nucleotides align to TRBD2. CDR1 and CDR2 from the germline V gene are LNHDA and SQIVND (reference sequence). Germline trimming cut 6 bases from V and 4 bases from J; bases unmatched to any gene: 4. This CDR3 spans 15 amino acids. The CDR3 protein is CASRETSGGYNEQFF. The CDR3 DNA reads as TGTGCCAGTAGGGAGACTAGCGGGGGTTACAATGAGCAGTTCTTC.